Included here is one TCR beta chain sequence, with context. This clonotype was found many times. This receptor's antigen is unknown. No base-level quality is on record; no much larger clone is a single base apart. Sequencer: Illumina HiSeq 2500. First-strand cDNA was synthesized using Superscript III and a set of TRAV- and TRBV-specific primers, so that both TCRalpha and TCRbeta chains were covered. TCRs were amplified for 20 to 25 PCR cycles with Phusion, using a constant-region primer paired with the adapter attached to the V primers. Amplification of the isolated mRNA was done with the MessageAmp II aRNA Amplification Kit, which involved a roughly 16-hour in vitro transcription at 37 degrees C. The Dynabeads mRNA DIRECT Purification Kit was used to isolate the mRNA for TCR sequencing. Indexed Illumina adapters were added in a second Phusion PCR of 20 to 25 cycles, after which AMPure XP beads were used to purify the products. In the authors' own workflow: Custom Perl scripts pooled TCR sequences encoding the same protein, removed out-of-frame sequences and computed each clonotype's abundance. The analysis excluded TCR sequences that were supported by just one read. Repertoire metrics included Shannon entropy, Gini index, clonality, richness, and frequency of TCRs shared between repertoires. In-frame beta chains were kept once TCRdb had trimmed the public reads at Q25 with fastp and called clones with MiXCR. Each entry is one CDR3 protein sequence, shown with its most common DNA and genes. TCRdb's processing, not the authors' own work, is the source of the V and J calls. The table for this sample lists around 83,000 distinct CDR3 sequences; under 20% of them were counted only once. Of the sample, around 6.3% is held by the ten largest clones.

This specimen's time point label, per the study, means: before trial treatment. The donors took part in RACIN, a single-arm, phase I, dose-escalation trial that combined nivolumab, ipilimumab, aspirin, low-dose cyclophosphamide and low-dose radiotherapy. Patients with advanced, TIL-negative solid tumors were considered eligible. CDR1 SQVTM and CDR2 ANQGSEA were looked up in the germline V gene. From the cysteine through the phenylalanine, the CDR3 covers 13 amino acids. Solely the CDR3 DNA is kept, with 39 bases framed from the first base. V sheds 2 bases and J sheds 0 bases, leaving 7 bases between their ends. This sample stems from a study of low-dose radiotherapy and immunotherapy resistance in tumors (dated by TCRdb to about 2022). About the investigation overall: Patients in Cohort 1 were given 0.5 Gy per fraction every 2 weeks, and the prescribed total PTV dose was 6.5 Gy. Patients in Cohort 2 were given 1 Gy per fraction every two weeks, for a total of 13 Gy across 26 weeks. Nivolumab and ipilimumab were both given intravenously, with nivolumab at a 240 mg flat dose every two weeks and ipilimumab at 1 mg/kg every six weeks. Every two weeks, patients got intravenous cyclophosphamide at 200 mg/m2, given one day ahead of each radiation and immunotherapy administration. Patients took aspirin 300 mg orally once daily for four cycles, starting on cycle 1 day 1. Trial participants were not randomized into treatment groups. Eight patients were included in the translational analysis, namely three from the first dose cohort plus the first five from the second dose cohort.

The sample consisted of PBMCs, taken before treatment. This sequence originates from a male donor with prostate cancer. The sequence is built from TRBV29-1 and TRBJ1-1; confidence is insufficient to name the D gene. This receptor has the CDR3 CSVERRVNTEAFF. The nucleotide sequence is given as TGCAGCGTTGAAAGACGGGTGAACACTGAAGCTTTCTTT.